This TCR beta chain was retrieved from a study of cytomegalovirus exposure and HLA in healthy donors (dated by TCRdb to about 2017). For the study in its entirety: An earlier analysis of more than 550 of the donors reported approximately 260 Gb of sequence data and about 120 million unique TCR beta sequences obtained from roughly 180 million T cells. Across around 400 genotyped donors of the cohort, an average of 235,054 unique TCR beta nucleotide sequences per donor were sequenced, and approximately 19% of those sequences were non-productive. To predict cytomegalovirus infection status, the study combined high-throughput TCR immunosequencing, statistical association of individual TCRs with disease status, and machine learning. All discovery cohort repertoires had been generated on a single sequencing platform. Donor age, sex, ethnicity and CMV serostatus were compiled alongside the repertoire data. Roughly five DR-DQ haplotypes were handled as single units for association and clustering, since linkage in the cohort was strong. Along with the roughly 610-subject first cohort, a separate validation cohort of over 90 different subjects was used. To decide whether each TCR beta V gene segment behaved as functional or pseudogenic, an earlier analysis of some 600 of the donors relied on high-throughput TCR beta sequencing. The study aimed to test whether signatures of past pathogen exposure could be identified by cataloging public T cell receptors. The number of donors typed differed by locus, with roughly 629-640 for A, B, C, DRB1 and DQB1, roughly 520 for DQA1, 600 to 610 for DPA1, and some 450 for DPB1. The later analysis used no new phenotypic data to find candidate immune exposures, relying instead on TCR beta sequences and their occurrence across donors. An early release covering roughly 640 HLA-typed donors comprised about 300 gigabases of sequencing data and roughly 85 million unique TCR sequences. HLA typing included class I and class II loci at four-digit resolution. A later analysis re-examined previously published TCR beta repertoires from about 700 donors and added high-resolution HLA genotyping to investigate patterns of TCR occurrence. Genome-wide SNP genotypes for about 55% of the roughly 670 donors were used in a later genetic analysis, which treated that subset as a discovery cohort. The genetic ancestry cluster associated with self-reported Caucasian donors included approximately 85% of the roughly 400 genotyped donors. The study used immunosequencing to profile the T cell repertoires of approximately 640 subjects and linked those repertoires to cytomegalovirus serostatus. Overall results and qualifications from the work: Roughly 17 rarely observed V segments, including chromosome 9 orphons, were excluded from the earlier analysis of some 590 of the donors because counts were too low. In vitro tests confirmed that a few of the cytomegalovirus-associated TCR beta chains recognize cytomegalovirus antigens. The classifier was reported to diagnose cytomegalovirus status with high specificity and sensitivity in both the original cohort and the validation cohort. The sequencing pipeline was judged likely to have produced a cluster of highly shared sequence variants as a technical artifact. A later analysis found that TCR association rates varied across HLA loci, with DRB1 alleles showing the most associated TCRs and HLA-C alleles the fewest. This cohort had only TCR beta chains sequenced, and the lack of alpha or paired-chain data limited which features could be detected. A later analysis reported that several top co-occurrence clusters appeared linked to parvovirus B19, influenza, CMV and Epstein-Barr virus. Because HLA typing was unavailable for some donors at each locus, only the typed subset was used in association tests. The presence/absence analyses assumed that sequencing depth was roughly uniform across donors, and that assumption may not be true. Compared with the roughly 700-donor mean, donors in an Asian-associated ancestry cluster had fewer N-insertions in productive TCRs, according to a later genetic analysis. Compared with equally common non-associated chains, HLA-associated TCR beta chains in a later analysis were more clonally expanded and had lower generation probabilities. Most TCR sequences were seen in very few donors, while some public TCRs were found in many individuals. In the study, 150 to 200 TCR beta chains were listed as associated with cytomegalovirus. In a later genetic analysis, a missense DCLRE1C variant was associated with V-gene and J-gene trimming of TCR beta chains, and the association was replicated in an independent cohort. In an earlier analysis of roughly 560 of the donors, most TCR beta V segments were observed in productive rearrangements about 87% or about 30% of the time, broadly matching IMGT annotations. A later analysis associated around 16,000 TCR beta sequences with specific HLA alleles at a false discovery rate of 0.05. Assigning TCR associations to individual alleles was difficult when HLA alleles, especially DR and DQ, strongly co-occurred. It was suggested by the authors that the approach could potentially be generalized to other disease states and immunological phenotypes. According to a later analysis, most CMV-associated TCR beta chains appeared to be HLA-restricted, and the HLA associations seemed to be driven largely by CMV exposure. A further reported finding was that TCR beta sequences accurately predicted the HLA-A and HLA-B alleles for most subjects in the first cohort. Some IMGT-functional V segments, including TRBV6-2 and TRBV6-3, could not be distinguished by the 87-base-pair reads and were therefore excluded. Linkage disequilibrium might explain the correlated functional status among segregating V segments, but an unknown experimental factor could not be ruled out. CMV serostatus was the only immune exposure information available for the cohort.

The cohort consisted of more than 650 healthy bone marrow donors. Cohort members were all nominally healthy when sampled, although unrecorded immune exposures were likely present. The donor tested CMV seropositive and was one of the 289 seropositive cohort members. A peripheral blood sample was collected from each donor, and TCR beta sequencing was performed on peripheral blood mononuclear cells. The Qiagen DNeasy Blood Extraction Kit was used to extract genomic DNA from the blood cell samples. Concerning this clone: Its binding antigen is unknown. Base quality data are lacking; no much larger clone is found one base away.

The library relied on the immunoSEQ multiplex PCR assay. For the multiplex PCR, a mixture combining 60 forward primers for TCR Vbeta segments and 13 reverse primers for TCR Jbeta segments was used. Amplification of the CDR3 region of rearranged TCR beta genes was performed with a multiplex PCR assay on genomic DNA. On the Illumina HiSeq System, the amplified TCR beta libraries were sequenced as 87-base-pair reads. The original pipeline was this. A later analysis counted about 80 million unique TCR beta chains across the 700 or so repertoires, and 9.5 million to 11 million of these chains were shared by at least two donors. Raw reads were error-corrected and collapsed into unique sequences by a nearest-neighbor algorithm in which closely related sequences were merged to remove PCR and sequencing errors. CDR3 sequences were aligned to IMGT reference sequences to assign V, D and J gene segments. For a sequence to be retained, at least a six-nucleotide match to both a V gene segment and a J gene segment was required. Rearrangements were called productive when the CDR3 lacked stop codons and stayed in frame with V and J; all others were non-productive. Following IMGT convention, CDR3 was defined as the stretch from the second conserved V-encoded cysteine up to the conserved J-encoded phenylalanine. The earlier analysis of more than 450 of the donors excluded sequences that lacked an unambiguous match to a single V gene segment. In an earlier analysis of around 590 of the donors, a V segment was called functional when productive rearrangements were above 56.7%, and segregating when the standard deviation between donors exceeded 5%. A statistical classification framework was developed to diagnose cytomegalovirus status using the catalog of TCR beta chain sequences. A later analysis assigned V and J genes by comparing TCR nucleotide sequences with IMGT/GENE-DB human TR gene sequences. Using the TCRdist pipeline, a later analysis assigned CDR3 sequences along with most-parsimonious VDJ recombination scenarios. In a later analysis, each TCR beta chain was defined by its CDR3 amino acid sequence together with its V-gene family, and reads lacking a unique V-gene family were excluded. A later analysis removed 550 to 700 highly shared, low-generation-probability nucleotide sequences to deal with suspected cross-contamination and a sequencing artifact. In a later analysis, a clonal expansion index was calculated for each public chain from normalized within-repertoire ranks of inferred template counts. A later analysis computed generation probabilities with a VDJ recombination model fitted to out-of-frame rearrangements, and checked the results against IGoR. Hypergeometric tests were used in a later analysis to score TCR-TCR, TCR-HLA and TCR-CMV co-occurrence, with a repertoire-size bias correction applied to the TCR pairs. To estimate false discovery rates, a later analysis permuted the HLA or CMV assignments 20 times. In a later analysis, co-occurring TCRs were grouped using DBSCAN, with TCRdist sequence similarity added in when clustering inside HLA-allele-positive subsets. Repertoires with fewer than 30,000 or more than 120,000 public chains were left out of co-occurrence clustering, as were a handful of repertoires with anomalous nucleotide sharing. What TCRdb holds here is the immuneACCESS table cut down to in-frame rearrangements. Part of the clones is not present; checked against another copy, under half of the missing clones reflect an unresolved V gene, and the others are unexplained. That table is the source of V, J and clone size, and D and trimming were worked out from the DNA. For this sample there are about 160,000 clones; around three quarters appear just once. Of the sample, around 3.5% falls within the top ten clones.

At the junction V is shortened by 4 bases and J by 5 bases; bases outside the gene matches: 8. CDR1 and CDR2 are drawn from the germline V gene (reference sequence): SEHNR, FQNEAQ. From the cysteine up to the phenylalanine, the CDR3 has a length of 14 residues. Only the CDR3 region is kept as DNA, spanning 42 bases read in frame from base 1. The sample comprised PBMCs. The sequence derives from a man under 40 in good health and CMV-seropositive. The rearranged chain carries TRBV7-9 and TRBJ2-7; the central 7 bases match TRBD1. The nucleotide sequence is TGTGCCAGCAGCTCCTGGGACAGCCGGAACGAGCAGTACTTC. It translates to CASSSWDSRNEQYF.